Detailed here is one TCR beta chain. Its cognate antigen is unknown. This record comes from a study of blood T cells in healthy people across ages. Combining a sample-barcoded 5' primer with a J-beta primer mix, a second PCR ran for roughly 7 to 12 cycles. TCRdb used MiXCR to reprocess the 5' RACE reads, holding one entry per CDR3 protein. The repertoire has some 1.8 million distinct CDR3 sequences, roughly two fifths of them found once; the top ten carry 23%. The study, taken as a whole, reports: What prevented conclusive comparison of naive and antigen-experienced cells was that PBMCs were unsorted.

The clonotype was recovered from a human donor in good health. The sample was blood.

CDR3 nucleotides: TGTGCCAGCGGGGGGAGGGACTCCTACAATGAGCAGTTCTTC. Its protein is CASGGRDSYNEQFF. This chain links TRBV6-6 with TRBJ2-1, with 7 bases identical to TRBD2. V dropped 8 bases and J dropped 0; count of bases not matched to a gene: 4. This CDR3 has 14 amino acids. CDR1 MNHNY and CDR2 SVGAGI come from the germline V gene (reference sequence).